This T cell receptor beta chain was sequenced for a study of T-cell reconstitution after alpha-beta-depleted transplantation in children. TCRbeta library preparation incorporated unique molecular identifiers. A single record per CDR3 protein comes from TCRdb applying MiXCR to the PCR reads. The profile shows about 70,000 distinct CDR3 sequences, roughly 10% of them singletons. Broader study findings: Newly made T cells mostly supplied T-cell counts and diversity one year after transplant. Several hundred rapidly expanded clones from non-depleted graft cells reportedly supplied alpha-beta T cells about two months post-transplant. Recipient T cells and thymic progenitors that survived gave rise to the high TCRbeta diversity observed at day 60 in some patients.

Remarks on this clonotype: Its antigen is currently unknown. Relative to the germline gene, one junction end is altered; a read error may explain this.

The input for sequencing was PBMCs, taken before TCRalphabeta/CD19-depleted stem cell transplant. This receptor was identified in a boy between 10 and 17 years old with acute myeloid leukemia, due to receive a stem cell transplant.

CDR3 nucleotide sequence: TGTGCTAGCAGCCCGGACAGGGGGCCATTAGATACGCAGTATTTT. It specifies CASSPDRGPLDTQYF. V usage is TRBV7-7 and J usage is TRBJ2-3, with 11 bases identical to TRBD1. The germline gives CDR1 SSHAT, CDR2 FNYEAQ (reference sequence). The CDR3 sequence is 15 residues long.